This TCR beta chain stems from a study of T cell responses to AZD1222 COVID-19 vaccine (dated by TCRdb to the early 2020s). For context, the study as a whole: AZD1222 recipients whose second dose came at about 4 weeks and those whose second dose came at about 12 weeks were combined into one group, since spike-specific TCR depth and breadth did not differ between the two schedules. TCR sequencing covered some 250 trial participants: 200 to 220 given two doses of AZD1222 and about 26 given two doses of MenACWY control vaccine. Trial participants were enrolled into age subgroups of 18-55, 56-69 and 70-plus years, which contained around 150, 29 and 61 TCR-sequenced participants, respectively. The investigation overall reported the following: After two AZD1222 doses, spike-specific TCR breadth and depth were significantly higher than at day 0 and than in MenACWY recipients. Participants were mostly white British, with more females than males. The authors suggested clonal diversity may have been underestimated. Reportedly, almost half of the unique spike-specific TCRs recognized epitopes lying outside the regions that are mutated in the B.1.351 and B.1.1.7 variants. Conclusions about previously exposed vaccinees are limited because only a handful of AZD1222 recipients were SARS-CoV-2 seropositive at baseline. Because no day 14 peak-response samples were available, the repertoires could be characterized only after the peak T cell response. The vaccine-associated CD4 TCRs covered the entire spike protein, and the dominant responses fell in regions 160-218 and 743-854. In the small 56-69-year group, the increase in depth fell short of significance, most likely because of low power.

The sample's time point, from its label and the paper: baseline before first vaccination. Samples from vaccinated people were obtained from the UK trials COV001 and COV002, which included a single-blind randomized controlled phase 2/3 trial of AZD1222 (ChAdOx1 nCoV-19) in healthy adults. For TCRbeta chain sequencing, PBMC samples from trial participants were taken at day 0 and at day 28 after the second dose. The CDR3 regions of human TCRbeta chains were analyzed by immunosequencing. The paper's data handling went like this. Repertoire TCRs were checked for matches against a reference library of SARS-CoV-2-specific TCRs that had been generated using the MIRA antigen-specificity platform. Breadth was defined as the fraction of unique TCRs that were SARS-CoV-2-associated, and depth was defined as the fraction of total T cells that were SARS-CoV-2-associated. Using the MIRA data, each spike-specific TCR was mapped to the spike region that the TCR reacts to and placed in a CD4 or CD8 class. Log10-transformed breadth and depth values were compared by one-way ANOVA with Sidak's multiple comparisons tests. Held by TCRdb, this immuneACCESS table contains in-frame sequences only and omits some clones. Under half of the omission traces to an unresolved V gene where checked; the cause of the rest is unknown. That table furnishes V, J and clone size, whereas the DNA furnished D and trimming. The sample table contains about 120,000 clones; only one count was recorded for about 90% of them. Clones ranked in the top ten supply 5.4% of the sample.

As regards this clone: What this receptor recognizes is not known. The input lacks base qualities; no much larger clone sits a single base away.

Material: peripheral blood, obtained on day 0 of AZD1222 vaccination. This clonotype originated in an adult in good health.

For the CDR3, the sequence is CASSPGLDTSLYF. The base sequence is TGTGCCAGCAGCCCGGGACTAGACACGAGTCTGTACTTC. The chain couples TRBV27 to TRBJ2-7, with 8 bases aligning to TRBD2. Ends trimmed: V by 6 bases, J by 12 bases; bases unmatched to a gene: 13. The germline V gene (reference sequence) gives CDR1 as MNHEY and CDR2 as SMNVEV. The CDR3 holds 13 amino acids from the cysteine to the phenylalanine. Of the read, only the CDR3 DNA is kept; its 39 bases are in frame from base 1.